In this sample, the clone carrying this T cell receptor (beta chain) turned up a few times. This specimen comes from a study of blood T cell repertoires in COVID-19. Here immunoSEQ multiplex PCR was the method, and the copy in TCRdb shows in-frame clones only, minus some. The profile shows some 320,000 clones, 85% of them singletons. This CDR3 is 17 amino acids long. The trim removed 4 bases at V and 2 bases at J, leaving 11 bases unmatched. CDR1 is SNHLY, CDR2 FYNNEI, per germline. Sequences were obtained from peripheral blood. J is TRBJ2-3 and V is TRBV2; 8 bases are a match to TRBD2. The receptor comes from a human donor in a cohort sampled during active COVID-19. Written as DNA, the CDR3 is TGTGCCAGCAGTGCACGACGGGGGGGTACTTACACAGATACGCAGTATTTT. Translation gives CASSARRGGTYTDTQYF.